The 14 T cell receptor beta chains below were found in one sample sequenced in a study of shared clonotypes between healthy human individuals. The protocol was immunoSEQ multiplex PCR, while the TCRdb copy is restricted to in-frame clones and leaves out a portion. There are a few million clones in the sample; 80% to 95% occur only once, and around 1.7% lies in the top ten. CD45RO-negative CD8 cells positively selected for CCR7 made up the naive population, which excluded terminally differentiated effector memory CD45RA+ cells. Sequenced sample: naive CD8+ T cells from PBMCs. Receptors were obtained from a man younger than 35 in good health. Some clones in this sample may be carry-over from other donors' samples.

A note on this clone: Other DNA sequences from this sample encode an identical CDR3 as well. The V and J genes are TRBV27 and TRBJ2-3, with 13 bases that match TRBD2. This CDR3 has 15 amino acids. The V segment lost 5 bases and the J segment 4 bases; nucleotides outside the gene matches: 3. The germline V gene has CDR1 MNHEY and CDR2 SMNVEV (reference sequence). The CDR3: CASSGLAGVADTQYF. The CDR3 DNA is TGTGCCAGCAGTGGACTAGCGGGAGTGGCAGATACGCAGTATTTT.

The chain carries TRBV29-1 and TRBJ2-4; D is unclear. Deletions cut 0 bases from V and 9 bases from J, with 6 bases between. There are 11 residues in the CDR3. Germline CDR1 is SQVTM and CDR2 is ANQGSEA. CDR3 amino acids: CSVEDNGIQYF. The CDR3 region has the DNA TGCAGCGTTGAAGATAACGGCATTCAGTACTTC. The full variable domain, with the rest looked up from reference TRBV29-1 and TRBJ2-4, is SAVISQKPSRDICQRGTSLTIQCQVDSQVTMMFWYRQQPGQSLTLIATANQGSEATYESGFVIDKFPISRPNLTFSTLTVSNMSPEDSSIYLCSVEDNGIQYFGAGTRLSVL.

V and J are TRBV27 and TRBJ1-1; D ambiguous. The CDR3 contains 16 residues. Trimming removed 5 bases from V and 1 base from J, with 17 bases in between. Germline values: CDR1 MNHEY, CDR2 SMNVEV (reference sequence). The chain's CDR3 is CASSPAQWGGNTEAFF. DNA for the CDR3: TGTGCCAGCAGTCCCGCCCAATGGGGTGGGAACACTGAAGCTTTCTTT.

This rearrangement joins TRBV9 to TRBJ2-3, with 9 bases lining up with TRBD1. CDR3 length equals 16 residues. Germline V gives CDR1 SGDLS, CDR2 YYNGEE. After removal of 0 bases from V and 0 bases from J, the junction contained 2 bases not matched to a gene. Written as DNA, the CDR3 is TGTGCCAGCAGCGTAGTAGGGACAGGGAGCACAGATACGCAGTATTTT. This gives the protein CASSVVGTGSTDTQYF.

This chain joins TRBV19 and TRBJ2-1; the match to TRBD2 covers 7 bases. CDR3 length equals 16 residues. CDR1 and CDR2 from the germline V gene are LNHDA and SQIVND (reference sequence). With V trimmed by 7 bases and J by 7 bases, 16 bases remained unmatched. CDR3 sequence reads: CASTQGTSEWLNEQFF. The CDR3 DNA is TGTGCCAGTACCCAGGGAACTAGCGAGTGGTTAAATGAGCAGTTCTTC.

This chain links TRBV9 with TRBJ2-5, with no clear D. Between the trimmed V and J ends, which lost 3 bases and 2 bases, there was a span of 8 bases. From germline, CDR1 is SGDLS and CDR2 YYNGEE. The CDR3 is made up of 13 amino acids. For the CDR3, the DNA is TGTGCCAGCAGCGCCCCCCCACAAGAGACCCAGTACTTC. Protein: CASSAPPQETQYF.

This clone was recorded once. The DNA of the CDR3 is TGTGCCAGCAGTCCATCTAGCGGGAGGTCAGATACGCAGTATTTT. It translates to CASSPSSGRSDTQYF. The chain carries TRBV27 and TRBJ2-3, with 11 bases fitting TRBD2. The germline CDR1 and CDR2 sequences are MNHEY and SMNVEV (reference sequence). CDR3 size: 15 residues. V lost 5 bases and J lost 4; bases outside the gene matches: 5.

J is TRBJ2-7 and V is TRBV29-1; D perhaps matches TRBD1 (6 bases). The CDR3 loop spans 13 amino acids. Germline V gene data show CDR1 as SQVTM and CDR2 as ANQGSEA. V dropped 4 bases and J dropped 4 bases, with 14 bases sitting between them. CDR3 in amino acids: CSVVPDSFYEQYF. The CDR3 nucleotides are TGCAGCGTTGTTCCGGACAGTTTTTACGAGCAGTACTTC.

V is TRBV28 and J is TRBJ2-3, with no clear D. Germline lookup yields CDR1 MDHEN and CDR2 SYDVKM. Trimming took off 6 bases at V and 3 bases at J, with 13 bases between the two ends. The CDR3 spans 14 residues. The CDR3 protein is CASRFLKKTDTQYF. The DNA of the CDR3 is TGTGCCAGCAGGTTCCTCAAAAAAACAGATACGCAGTATTTT. The whole variable domain, remainder taken from reference TRBV28 and TRBJ2-3, is DVKVTQSSRYLVKRTGEKVFLECVQDMDHENMFWYRQDPGLGLRLIYFSYDVKMKEKGDIPEGYSVSREKKERFSLILESASTNQTSMYLCASRFLKKTDTQYFGPGTRLTVL.

V gene TRBV6-1 combines with J gene TRBJ2-7; weak D call: TRBD2 (6 bases). Germline CDR1 MNHNS, CDR2 SASEGT. The CDR3 totals 15 residues. V lost 3 bases and J 2 bases, leaving 14 bases between the germline ends. DNA for the CDR3: TGTGCCAGCAGTGAGAGGAAGCGGGCTCCCTACGAGCAGTACTTC. This sequence encodes CASSERKRAPYEQYF.

This sequence joins TRBV7-9 and TRBJ2-7, with D possibly being TRBD2 (5 bases). CDR1 and CDR2 (germline): SEHNR, FQNEAQ (reference sequence). The CDR3 has 14 amino acids. Deletions cut 1 base from V and 2 bases from J, with 9 bases between. CDR3 sequence (DNA): TGTGCCAGCAGCTTAGGAGGGAAGGCCTACGAGCAGTACTTC. Translated: CASSLGGKAYEQYF. The full variable domain, completed using reference TRBV7-9 and TRBJ2-7, is DTGVSQNPRHKITKRGQNVTFRCDPISEHNRLYWYRQTLGQGPEFLTYFQNEAQLEKSRLLSDRFSAERPKGSFSTLEIQRTEQGDSAMYLCASSLGGKAYEQYFGPGTRLTVT.

The chain has TRBV5-6 and TRBJ2-5; 8 bases line up with TRBD1. Per germline, CDR1 SGHDT and CDR2 YYEEEE. The CDR3 covers 15 residues. Trimming took 0 bases from V and 2 from J; bases not matched to a gene: 3. The CDR3 bases are TGTGCCAGCAGCTTGGCGACAGGGGCACAAGAGACCCAGTACTTC. Translation: CASSLATGAQETQYF.

The chain joins TRBV28 to TRBJ1-1; a possible D gene is TRBD1 (5 bases). With 4 bases removed from V and 0 bases from J, the gap between germline ends came to 12 bases. The CDR3 totals 15 residues. Per the germline V gene, CDR1 is MDHEN and CDR2 is SYDVKM. CDR3 amino acids: CASSSTRQLNTEAFF. In nucleotides, the CDR3 is TGTGCCAGCAGTTCAACTAGACAGTTGAACACTGAAGCTTTCTTT.

The rearrangement joins TRBV5-6 to TRBJ1-1; D unresolved. This CDR3 spans 11 amino acids. CDR1 and CDR2 (germline): SGHDT, YYEEEE. Trimming removed 4 bases from V and 8 bases from J, with 9 bases in between. CDR3 sequence reads: CASSHGLEAFF. CDR3 nucleotide sequence: TGTGCCAGCAGCCACGGACTCGAAGCTTTCTTT.